Listed below are T cell receptor beta chains from one sample, sequenced in a study of T-cell reconstitution after alpha-beta-depleted transplantation in children. TCRdb ran MiXCR on the PCR reads and lists one entry per CDR3 protein. Counted here are about 610,000 distinct CDR3 sequences, approximately 30% occurring once; the ten biggest clones make up about 35%. The sample in question was PBMCs, obtained before TCRalphabeta/CD19-depleted stem cell transplant. The receptors come from a boy in the first two years of life with Wiskott-Aldrich syndrome, due to receive a stem cell transplant. The CDR3 runs from the conserved cysteine through the conserved F or W. A D gene is named only where the DNA matches it firmly. The size entry is marked missing in some rows and otherwise reads once, few, many or a size class.

V	D	J	size	CDR3	DNA
TRBV20-1	TRBD2	TRBJ2-2	-	CSARGGPAGGLAGELFF	TGCAGTGCTAGAGGAGGGCCAGCGGGAGGCCTGGCCGGGGAGCTGTTTTTT
TRBV6-4	TRBD2	TRBJ2-1	-	CASSESKAGRNYNEQFF	TGTGCCAGCAGCGAGTCGAAAGCGGGACGAAATTACAATGAGCAGTTCTTC
TRBV24-1	-	TRBJ1-2	few	CATSARDKNYGYTF	TGTGCCACCAGTGCCCGGGACAAAAACTATGGCTACACCTTC
TRBV5-1	-	TRBJ1-1	-	CASSLVPGMNTEAFF	TGCGCCAGCAGCTTGGTTCCGGGTATGAACACTGAAGCTTTCTTT
TRBV29-1	TRBD1	TRBJ2-7	few	CSARQGIYEQYF	TGCAGCGCCCGACAGGGGATCTACGAGCAGTACTTC
TRBV5-1	TRBD2	TRBJ2-2	many	CASSLLAANTGELFF	TGCGCCAGCAGCTTACTAGCGGCGAACACCGGGGAGCTGTTTTTT
TRBV18	-	TRBJ2-1	few	CASSAGNSYNEQFF	TGTGCCAGCTCAGCGGGAAACTCCTACAATGAGCAGTTCTTC
TRBV10-3	TRBD2	TRBJ2-1	-	CAISEVRLAGGGIYNEQFF	TGTGCCATCAGTGAAGTTCGACTAGCGGGAGGAGGGATATACAATGAGCAGTTCTTC
TRBV11-2	-	TRBJ2-1	-	CASSLGETEQFF	TGTGCCAGCAGCTTAGGAGAGACTGAGCAGTTCTTC
TRBV14	-	TRBJ2-1	-	CASSRVLGLYNEQFF	TGTGCCAGCAGCCGTGTCCTCGGGCTCTACAATGAGCAGTTCTTC
TRBV13	-	TRBJ2-7	-	CASRTRGIGSYEQYF	TGTGCCAGCAGGACTCGGGGGATTGGGTCCTACGAGCAGTACTTC
TRBV7-9	-	TRBJ2-7	-	CASSRTGSGEQYF	TGTGCCAGCAGCCGAACAGGGTCAGGCGAGCAGTACTTC
TRBV20-1	-	TRBJ1-4	-	CSARGTHREKLFF	TGCAGTGCTAGGGGGACACATCGTGAAAAACTGTTTTTT
TRBV28	-	TRBJ2-7	-	CASNPTGKGSYEQYF	TGTGCCAGCAACCCTACTGGAAAAGGGTCCTACGAGCAGTACTTC
TRBV20-1	-	TRBJ2-2	-	CSAISGVSTGELFF	TGCAGTGCTATCTCGGGAGTGAGTACCGGGGAGCTGTTTTTT
TRBV3-1	TRBD1	TRBJ1-4	-	CASSHPGQGDEKLFF	TGTGCCAGCAGCCACCCGGGGCAGGGGGATGAAAAACTGTTTTTT
TRBV12-3/TRBV12-4	-	TRBJ2-7	few	CASRPGTDSYEQYF	TGTGCCAGCCGACCCGGGACGGACTCCTACGAGCAGTACTTC
TRBV29-1	TRBD1	TRBJ2-3	-	CSVIDRGPTDTQYF	TGCAGCGTCATTGACAGGGGCCCTACAGATACGCAGTATTTT
TRBV29-1	TRBD2	TRBJ2-3	few	CSVYRTSEQYF	TGCAGCGTCTATCGGACTAGCGAGCAGTATTTT
TRBV10-3	TRBD2	TRBJ2-5	few	CAISRGLASETQYF	TGTGCCATCAGTCGCGGACTAGCTAGCGAGACCCAGTACTTC
TRBV29-1	-	TRBJ2-3	few	CSVEDPIGSALGTDTQYF	TGCAGCGTTGAAGATCCGATTGGGTCAGCTCTGGGCACAGATACGCAGTATTTT
TRBV6-5	-	TRBJ2-5	-	CASSYSELQETQYF	TGTGCCAGCAGTTACTCGGAGCTCCAAGAGACCCAGTACTTC
TRBV15	-	TRBJ2-5	-	CATSRHQGIRQETQYF	TGTGCCACCAGCAGACACCAGGGGATTCGCCAAGAGACCCAGTACTTC
TRBV30	-	TRBJ1-5	-	CAWSVNSEQPQHF	TGTGCCTGGAGTGTAAATTCTGAACAGCCCCAGCATTTT
TRBV20-1	-	TRBJ2-2	few	CSARDIIGIGELFF	TGCAGTGCTAGAGACATTATCGGGATCGGGGAGCTGTTTTTT
TRBV12-3/TRBV12-4	-	TRBJ1-3	few	CASGGVSTIYF	TGTGCCAGCGGAGGGGTGAGCACCATATATTTT
TRBV5-1	TRBD1	TRBJ2-4	-	CASSPRTGQGGIQYF	TGCGCCAGCAGCCCCCGGACAGGGCAGGGTGGCATTCAGTACTTC
TRBV7-9	-	TRBJ1-1	-	CASSGTGAREAFF	TGTGCCAGCAGCGGGACGGGGGCGCGAGAAGCTTTCTTT
TRBV6-1	-	TRBJ1-6	-	CASLSLGRVNSPLHF	TGTGCCAGCTTGAGTTTGGGACGGGTTAATTCACCCCTCCACTTT